The 16 T cell receptor beta chains below all came from one sample that was sequenced in a study of Ad26.COV2.S vaccination and SARS-CoV-2 variants. The repertoire was sequenced with immunoSEQ multiplex PCR; TCRdb's copy has only in-frame clones and lacks some. The repertoire has 150,000 to 200,000 clones, around 85% of them found once; the top ten carry around 6.3%. Sequences were derived from peripheral blood, sampled after recovery from COVID-19. These receptors were collected from a human donor who had recovered from COVID-19.

The chain couples TRBV27 to TRBJ1-6; D is perhaps TRBD1 (5 bases). The germline gives CDR1 MNHEY, CDR2 SMNVEV (reference sequence). Trimming cost V 2 bases and J 7 bases, with 9 bases left between them. The CDR3 is 14 residues long. CDR3 sequence: CASSLNRSNSPLHF. In DNA, the CDR3 is TGTGCCAGCAGTTTAAACAGGTCGAATTCACCCCTCCACTTT.

The gene calls are TRBV5-1 and TRBJ2-7, with D perhaps TRBD2 (6 bases). Germline loops: CDR1 SGHRS, CDR2 YFSETQ. The V gene lost 4 bases and the J gene lost 3 bases, with 14 bases spanning the gap. The CDR3 is 14 residues long. DNA of the CDR3: TGCGCCAGCAGCCGGGGGAATTCATACTACGAGCAGTACTTC. It encodes CASSRGNSYYEQYF.

This rearrangement joins TRBV28 to TRBJ1-5; D not certain. Germline CDR1 reads MDHEN; CDR2 reads SYDVKM. The germline V and J ends were trimmed by 11 bases and 0 bases, with 11 bases remaining between them. This CDR3 region has 13 residues. The CDR3 DNA reads as TGTGCCGCGGGAATTGATAGCAATCAGCCCCAGCATTTT. As protein: CAAGIDSNQPQHF. Together with reference TRBV28 and TRBJ1-5, the CDR3 gives the full variable domain: DVKVTQSSRYLVKRTGEKVFLECVQDMDHENMFWYRQDPGLGLRLIYFSYDVKMKEKGDIPEGYSVSREKKERFSLILESASTNQTSMYLCAAGIDSNQPQHFGDGTRLSIL.

The chain recombines TRBV5-4 with TRBJ2-2, with 8 bases matching TRBD2. V lost 1 base and J lost 7; bases outside the gene matches: 6. CDR3 length: 15 amino acids. CDR1 and CDR2 (germline): SGHNT, YYREEE (reference sequence). The CDR3 here is CASSLNGGASGELFF. The CDR3 DNA reads TGTGCCAGCAGCTTGAACGGGGGGGCGAGCGGGGAGCTGTTTTTT.

The CDR3 reads CASGQDYNSPLHF. CDR3 sequence (DNA): TGTGCCAGCGGCCAGGACTATAATTCACCCCTCCACTTT. The chain couples TRBV2 to TRBJ1-6; D is unclear. V was shortened by 8 bases and J by 3 bases, with 8 bases between the two germline ends. This CDR3 is 13 amino acids long. Germline V gives CDR1 SNHLY, CDR2 FYNNEI.

The CDR3 coding sequence is TGCGCCAGCAGCCAAGATCCGGGACAGGGTGGCTACGAGCAGTACTTC. Translated, it gives CASSQDPGQGGYEQYF. The chain is built from TRBV4-1 and TRBJ2-7; 9 nucleotides line up with TRBD1. Trimming removed 0 bases from V and 3 bases from J; junction bases left unmatched: 6. The CDR3 totals 16 residues. The germline V gene has CDR1 MGHRA and CDR2 YSYEKL.

V and J are TRBV2 and TRBJ1-4, with unresolved D. V was pared by 4 bases and J by 0 bases, with 9 bases between. CDR1 SNHLY and CDR2 FYNNEI come from the germline V gene. The CDR3 is made up of 15 amino acids. The CDR3: CASSVRHPTNEKLFF. CDR3 bases: TGTGCCAGCAGTGTTAGACACCCAACTAATGAAAAACTGTTTTTT. Full variable domain (missing parts from reference TRBV2 and TRBJ1-4): EPEVTQTPSHQVTQMGQEVILRCVPISNHLYFYWYRQILGQKVEFLVSFYNNEISEKSEIFDDQFSVERPDGSNFTLKIRSTKLEDSAMYFCASSVRHPTNEKLFFGSGTQLSVL.

This chain uses TRBV7-9 with TRBJ2-7; TRBD1 aligns across 8 bases. V lost 4 bases and J lost 7; bases outside the gene matches: 15. The CDR3 has 16 amino acids. Per germline, CDR1 SEHNR and CDR2 FQNEAQ (reference sequence). The DNA for the CDR3 is TGTGCCAGCAGCTCTGGACAGGGTTCATCCTGGTGGGAGCAGTACTTC. It codes for CASSSGQGSSWWEQYF.

The V call is TRBV6-5, the J call TRBJ1-4; 7 bases align to TRBD1. This CDR3 has 16 residues. Germline CDR1 and CDR2: MNHEY and SVGAGI. J was trimmed by 4 bases and V by 4 bases; bases with no gene match: 9. The CDR3 spells CASSLGDRGFNEKLFF. CDR3 nucleotides: TGTGCCAGCAGTTTGGGGGACAGAGGTTTTAATGAAAAACTGTTTTTT.

This chain connects TRBV11-2 to TRBJ2-1, with a tentative D call TRBD2 (5 bases). The CDR3 extends over 15 amino acids. The germline V gene encodes CDR1 SGHAT and CDR2 FQNNGV. V gave up 5 bases and J gave up 1 base, with 12 bases separating them. The CDR3 DNA reads as TGTGCCAGCAGCAAGTCTCGGACTTCCTACAATGAGCAGTTCTTC. It encodes CASSKSRTSYNEQFF.

This chain uses TRBV11-1 with TRBJ2-3; D is undetermined. Trimming removed 5 bases at V and 1 base at J, with 7 bases between. The CDR3 has 13 amino acids. Germline CDR1 and CDR2: SGHAT and FQDESV (reference sequence). DNA for the CDR3: TGTGCCAGCAGCCTCTATCGCACAGATACGCAGTATTTT. It codes for CASSLYRTDTQYF.

In its sample, this clone was seen a few times. J is TRBJ2-2 and V is TRBV13; D is ambiguous. The length of the CDR3 is 13 residues. Germline V gene data show CDR1 as PRHDT and CDR2 as FYEKMQ (reference sequence). V lost 5 bases to trimming and J lost 0 bases, with 4 bases between them. The chain's CDR3 is CASSPSNTGELFF. CDR3 nucleotide sequence: TGTGCCAGCAGCCCCTCGAACACCGGGGAGCTGTTTTTT.

The chain carries TRBV6-5 and TRBJ1-1; a weak D match, TRBD1 (5 bases). The V and J ends lost 6 bases and 4 bases respectively, with 15 bases between them. Germline V gene sequence: CDR1 MNHEY, CDR2 SVGAGI. This CDR3 is built from 14 residues. CDR3 DNA sequence: TGTGCCAGCAGGTCCCGGGACGGTGCCACTGAAGCTTTCTTT. Translating it yields CASRSRDGATEAFF.

This chain joins TRBV5-1 and TRBJ1-1; D not resolved. This CDR3 has 16 residues. Germline CDR1 and CDR2: SGHRS and YFSETQ. V dropped 0 bases and J dropped 0 bases, with 12 bases sitting between them. The CDR3 nucleotides read TGCGCCAGCAGCTTGGATGGTGAGCTCATGAACACTGAAGCTTTCTTT. It specifies CASSLDGELMNTEAFF.

This chain connects TRBV7-8 to TRBJ2-7; the D gene is possibly TRBD2 (5 bases). Germline V CDR1 and CDR2: SGHVS, FQNEAQ. Trimming took 1 base from V and 0 from J, leaving 13 bases between them. There are 16 residues in the CDR3. DNA for the CDR3: TGTGCCAGCAGCTTAGGAGTACGGAGGAGCTCCTACGAGCAGTACTTC. It encodes CASSLGVRRSSYEQYF.

V is TRBV28 and J is TRBJ2-5, with a tentative D call TRBD2 (6 bases). Germline V gives CDR1 MDHEN, CDR2 SYDVKM. The CDR3 is 17 amino acids. V was pared by 0 bases and J by 2 bases, with 16 bases between. CDR3 protein: CASSLWGTHRGQETQYF. DNA for the CDR3: TGTGCCAGCAGTTTATGGGGAACACATCGGGGGCAAGAGACCCAGTACTTC.